The clone carrying this T cell receptor (beta chain) was counted a few times. This entry is derived from a study of CDR3 diversity in severe acne. TCRdb re-called the PCR reads through MiXCR, storing one row per CDR3 protein. The profile covers roughly 100,000 distinct CDR3 sequences, with around 56% appearing a single time and around an eighth taken by the ten largest. The V end was cut by 5 bases, the J end by 0 bases, with 14 bases between. Germline CDR1 is LNHDA and CDR2 is SQIVND (reference sequence). The CDR3 loop spans 16 amino acids. This chain links TRBV19 with TRBJ1-5; D ambiguous. This receptor was taken from a male donor with acne. The specimen was blood. The CDR3 DNA follows: TGTGCCAGTAGTTATTCCCCGGCTAATAGCAATCAGCCCCAGCATTTT. Protein: CASSYSPANSNQPQHF.